This T cell receptor (beta chain) was observed in a study of blood T cell repertoires in COVID-19. Study-wide context: Sites in the United States, Italy and Spain provided acute and convalescent COVID-19 samples. PBMCs, B-cell-depleted T cells, or T cells were the source of the cDNA or gDNA that made up the material.

Per the original data handling: Nucleated cell number was recorded as an estimate derived from reference gene primer amplification. Some clones are missing from TCRdb's copy, which holds only in-frame ones; the method was immunoSEQ multiplex PCR. D and trimming were read from the DNA, whereas the V and J calls and clone size are those reported in that table. The data show about 180,000 clones, about 80% seen once. Germline assignment: CDR1 MNHEY and CDR2 SVGAGI. The CDR3 has 15 residues. The V gene lost 5 bases and the J gene lost 6 bases, with 17 bases spanning the gap. The receptor's source is a human donor in a cohort sampled during active COVID-19. The sample consisted of peripheral blood. The rearrangement joins TRBV6-5 to TRBJ2-1, with a tentative D call TRBD1 (5 bases). Written as DNA, the CDR3 is TGTGCCAGCAGTCCCTCCTGGACACCAACCAATGAGCAGTTCTTC. As protein: CASSPSWTPTNEQFF.